One sample yielded the 20 T cell receptor beta chains listed below, sequenced in a study of T cells after yellow fever vaccination. One entry per CDR3 protein, called by TCRdb with MiXCR from the 5' RACE reads. Among 300,000 to 400,000 distinct CDR3 sequences listed, 8.5% to 10% were seen once. Material: PBMCs, obtained on the day of the first yellow fever vaccination. All receptors derive from a man aged 18-30 years who received the YFV17D yellow fever vaccine.

The chain is built from TRBV24-1 and TRBJ2-2; D not certain. The germline V gene encodes CDR1 KGHDR and CDR2 SFDVKD. Trimming pared 4 bases from V and 1 base from J, leaving 3 bases between. The CDR3 has 13 amino acids. CDR3 bases: TGTGCCACCAGTGACCGGAACACCGGGGAGCTGTTTTTT. Protein product: CATSDRNTGELFF.

J is TRBJ1-1 and V is TRBV6-2 or TRBV6-3; D unresolved. This CDR3 is built from 13 residues. Germline assignment: CDR1 MNHEY and CDR2 SVGEGT. V lost 6 bases and J lost 7, with 15 bases in between. DNA of the CDR3: TGTGCCAGCAGCGGCCCTTTTCGGGGTGAAGCTTTCTTT. Translation: CASSGPFRGEAFF.

The chain carries TRBV6-1 and TRBJ2-3; TRBD2 aligns across 7 bases. CDR3 length equals 13 residues. Germline V CDR1 and CDR2: MNHNS, SASEGT. V trimming: 6 bases; J trimming: 6 bases; junction bases outside the gene matches: 6. CDR3 protein: CASSERGKDTQYF. The CDR3 nucleotides read TGTGCCAGCAGCGAGCGGGGAAAGGATACGCAGTATTTT.

CDR3 in amino acids: CASKTGTGNNEQFF. CDR3 DNA sequence: TGCGCCAGCAAGACCGGGACAGGGAACAATGAGCAGTTCTTC. The rearrangement links TRBV5-1 to TRBJ2-1; 9 nucleotides match TRBD1. The V segment lost 6 bases and the J segment 5 bases; nucleotides outside the gene matches: 6. This CDR3 comprises 14 residues. Looked up from germline, CDR1 is SGHRS and CDR2 is YFSETQ.

This clonotype was observed a handful of times. The chain has TRBV28 and TRBJ2-1; D remains unclear. This CDR3 spans 13 amino acids. CDR1 is MDHEN and CDR2 is SYDVKM in the germline V gene. Trimming left V 2 bases short and J 8 bases short, with 10 bases between. CDR3 protein: CASSLPGLHEQFF. CDR3 sequence (DNA): TGTGCCAGCAGTTTACCTGGGCTTCATGAGCAGTTCTTC.

The J gene is TRBJ2-6, the V gene TRBV29-1, with a weak D call TRBD1 (6 bases). The germline V gene has CDR1 SQVTM and CDR2 ANQGSEA. CDR3 length: 18 amino acids. Trimming took off 8 bases at V and 2 bases at J, with 25 bases between the two ends. CDR3 residues: CSHTTGTYLTPGANVLTF. The DNA of the CDR3 is TGCAGCCACACTACAGGGACCTACCTTACCCCTGGGGCCAACGTCCTGACTTTC. Combining the CDR3 with reference TRBV29-1 and TRBJ2-6 gives the whole variable domain SAVISQKPSRDICQRGTSLTIQCQVDSQVTMMFWYRQQPGQSLTLIATANQGSEATYESGFVIDKFPISRPNLTFSTLTVSNMSPEDSSIYLCSHTTGTYLTPGANVLTFGAGSRLTVL.

There are a few counts of this clonotype. The V gene is TRBV4-2, the J gene TRBJ1-4, with D uncertain. The V end lost 0 bases, the J end lost 8 bases, and 10 bases lay between the germline ends. The CDR3 extends over 14 amino acids. CDR1 LGHNA and CDR2 YNFKEQ come from the germline V gene. The CDR3 DNA is TGTGCCAGCAGCCAAGATTTGTTGGGCGAAAAACTGTTTTTT. Translating gives CASSQDLLGEKLFF.

This clonotype occurred a few times. The chain joins TRBV14 to TRBJ2-5; tentative D call: TRBD2 (5 bases). The CDR3 loop spans 18 amino acids. The V gene's germline CDR1 is SGHDN and CDR2 FVKESK. The V gene lost 1 base and the J gene lost 4 bases, with 22 bases spanning the gap. The chain's CDR3 is CASSQVGMGRPGPETQYF. For the CDR3, the DNA is TGTGCCAGCAGCCAAGTAGGAATGGGGAGACCGGGCCCAGAGACCCAGTACTTC.

The CDR3 is CASQIQGTGELFF. In DNA form, the CDR3 reads TGTGCCAGCCAAATACAGGGAACCGGGGAGCTGTTTTTT. This chain connects TRBV7-2 to TRBJ2-2, with D perhaps matching TRBD1 (6 bases). V was pared by 8 bases and J by 5 bases, with 12 bases between. This CDR3 is 13 amino acids long. Germline CDR1 reads SGHTA; CDR2 reads FQGNSA. The whole variable domain, filled in from reference TRBV7-2 and TRBJ2-2, reads GAGVSQSPSNKVTEKGKDVELRCDPISGHTALYWYRQSLGQGLEFLIYFQGNSAPDKSGLPSDRFSAERTGGSVSTLTIQRTQQEDSAVYLCASQIQGTGELFFGEGSRLTVL.

This clonotype was detected many times. CDR3 region: CAISDGGGAETQYF. The CDR3 nucleotides read TGTGCCATCAGTGACGGTGGGGGCGCAGAGACCCAGTACTTC. The V gene is TRBV10-3, the J gene TRBJ2-5; possibly TRBD1 for D (6 bases). CDR1 ENHRY and CDR2 SYGVKD come from the germline V gene. CDR3 size: 14 residues. The germline V and J ends were trimmed by 3 bases and 4 bases, with 12 bases remaining between them.

This clonotype has a count of ten or more. The gene calls are TRBV29-1 and TRBJ2-1; TRBD1 matches at 8 bases. The V gene end was trimmed by 6 bases and the J gene end by 9 bases; junction bases not matched to a gene: 13. The germline gives CDR1 SQVTM, CDR2 ANQGSEA. The CDR3 covers 14 residues. The CDR3 DNA sequence: TGCAGCGTAGAGGCTCAGGGGGCTAACGGTGAGCAGTTCTTC. Protein sequence: CSVEAQGANGEQFF.

This clonotype has more than one count but fewer than ten. The chain uses TRBV18 and TRBJ2-3; D ambiguous. CDR3 length equals 13 residues. V lost 3 bases to trimming and J lost 5 bases, with 9 bases between them. Germline V gene sequence: CDR1 KGHSH, CDR2 LQKENI. CDR3: CASSPSMEDTQYF. DNA for the CDR3: TGTGCCAGCTCACCCTCTATGGAAGATACGCAGTATTTT. Full variable domain (missing parts from reference TRBV18 and TRBJ2-3): NAGVMQNPRHLVRRRGQEARLRCSPMKGHSHVYWYRQLPEEGLKFMVYLQKENIIDESGMPKERFSAEFPKEGPSILRIQQVVRGDSAAYFCASSPSMEDTQYFGPGTRLTVL.

There are a few counts of this clonotype. V and J are TRBV20-1 and TRBJ1-4; D is unresolved. The CDR3 sequence is 11 residues long. Trimming stripped 3 bases from V and 8 bases from J, with 7 bases between. Germline V gene data show CDR1 as DFQATT and CDR2 as SNEGSKA (reference sequence). CDR3 bases: TGCAGTGCTAGTTTCGGGGAAAAACTGTTTTTT. Protein product: CSASFGEKLFF.

The chain carries TRBV5-1 and TRBJ1-1, with TRBD1 identical over 9 bases. Germline assignment: CDR1 SGHRS and CDR2 YFSETQ. V shed 1 base, J shed 7 bases, and the junction held 11 bases outside the gene matches. This CDR3 has 16 residues. The CDR3 spells CASSLPGGTGPSEAFF. For the CDR3, the DNA is TGCGCCAGCAGCTTGCCTGGTGGGACAGGGCCTAGTGAAGCTTTCTTT.

The J gene is TRBJ1-2, the V gene TRBV18; D uncertain. Per the germline V gene, CDR1 is KGHSH and CDR2 is LQKENI. The CDR3 has 12 amino acids. The V and J ends lost 2 bases and 7 bases respectively, with 8 bases between them. CDR3 DNA: TGTGCCAGCTCACCAAGAGAGTCTGGCTACACCTTC. Protein product: CASSPRESGYTF.

The rearrangement uses TRBV18 and TRBJ2-4; TRBD2 matches at 9 bases. The CDR3 length is 14 residues. The V gene end was trimmed by 2 bases and the J gene end by 7 bases; junction bases not matched to a gene: 3. Per the germline V gene, CDR1 is KGHSH and CDR2 is LQKENI. CDR3 amino acids: CASSPSLAGNIQYF. The CDR3 DNA sequence: TGTGCCAGCTCACCATCGCTAGCGGGGAACATTCAGTACTTC.

This clonotype was seen at least ten times. V and J are TRBV29-1 and TRBJ2-6; no reliable D call. V lost 4 bases, J lost 0 bases, and 16 bases lay in between. The germline V gene encodes CDR1 SQVTM and CDR2 ANQGSEA. This CDR3 region has 17 residues. The CDR3 region has the DNA TGCAGCGTTGCTTTAGGAATGAAGGTCTCTGGGGCCAACGTCCTGACTTTC. This codes for CSVALGMKVSGANVLTF. Drawing the rest from reference TRBV29-1 and TRBJ2-6, the complete variable domain is SAVISQKPSRDICQRGTSLTIQCQVDSQVTMMFWYRQQPGQSLTLIATANQGSEATYESGFVIDKFPISRPNLTFSTLTVSNMSPEDSSIYLCSVALGMKVSGANVLTFGAGSRLTVL.

The chain joins TRBV7-9 to TRBJ2-2; D might be TRBD2 (5 bases). The germline V gene has CDR1 SEHNR and CDR2 FQNEAQ (reference sequence). This CDR3 region has 14 residues. V shed 5 bases and J shed 3 bases, with 10 bases lying between them. The CDR3 coding sequence is TGTGCCAGCAGCGCGGGTGTTTACACCGGGGAGCTGTTTTTT. Translation gives CASSAGVYTGELFF. Together with reference TRBV7-9 and TRBJ2-2, the CDR3 gives the full variable domain: DTGVSQNPRHKITKRGQNVTFRCDPISEHNRLYWYRQTLGQGPEFLTYFQNEAQLEKSRLLSDRFSAERPKGSFSTLEIQRTEQGDSAMYLCASSAGVYTGELFFGEGSRLTVL.

This clonotype was observed a few times. The chain uses TRBV5-1 and TRBJ2-1; 7 bases fit TRBD1. This CDR3 region has 18 residues. V shed 5 bases and J 0 bases; nucleotides not matched to a gene: 14. CDR1 and CDR2 from the germline V gene are SGHRS and YFSETQ. The CDR3 DNA is TGCGCCAGCAGTCTTGGACAGGATCAACGGGGCTCCTACAATGAGCAGTTCTTC. This sequence encodes CASSLGQDQRGSYNEQFF.

The V gene is TRBV20-1, the J gene TRBJ2-5, with 10 bases that match TRBD2. The CDR3 extends over 15 amino acids. Germline-derived CDR1 and CDR2 are DFQATT and SNEGSKA (reference sequence). V lost 1 base to trimming and J lost 3 bases; unmatched junction nucleotides: 5. The CDR3: CSARGRSGGEETQYF. Written as DNA, the CDR3 is TGCAGTGCTAGAGGCAGGAGCGGGGGGGAAGAGACCCAGTACTTC.